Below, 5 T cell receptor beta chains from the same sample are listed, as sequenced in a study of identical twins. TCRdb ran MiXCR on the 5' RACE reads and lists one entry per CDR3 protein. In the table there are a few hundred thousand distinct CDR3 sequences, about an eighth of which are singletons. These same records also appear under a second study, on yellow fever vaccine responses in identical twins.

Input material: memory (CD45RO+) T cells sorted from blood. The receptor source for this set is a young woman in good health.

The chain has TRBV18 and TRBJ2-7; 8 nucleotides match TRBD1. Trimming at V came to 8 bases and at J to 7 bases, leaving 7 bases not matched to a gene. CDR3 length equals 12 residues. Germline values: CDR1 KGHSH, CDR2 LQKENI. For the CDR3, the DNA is TGTGCCAGCGGTACTACAGGGGGTGAGCAGTACTTC. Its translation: CASGTTGGEQYF.

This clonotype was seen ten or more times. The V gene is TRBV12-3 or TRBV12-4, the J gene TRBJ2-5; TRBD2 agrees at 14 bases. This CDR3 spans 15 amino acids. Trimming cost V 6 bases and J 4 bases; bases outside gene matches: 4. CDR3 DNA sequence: TGTGCCAGCAGCCGACTAGCGGGAGGGGCAGAGACCCAGTACTTC. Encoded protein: CASSRLAGGAETQYF.

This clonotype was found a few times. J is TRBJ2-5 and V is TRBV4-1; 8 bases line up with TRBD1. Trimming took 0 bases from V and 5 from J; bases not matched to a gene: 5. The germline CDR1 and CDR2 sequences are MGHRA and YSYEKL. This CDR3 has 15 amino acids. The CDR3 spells CASSQDRGRVETQYF. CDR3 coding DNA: TGCGCCAGCAGCCAAGACAGGGGGCGGGTCGAGACCCAGTACTTC.

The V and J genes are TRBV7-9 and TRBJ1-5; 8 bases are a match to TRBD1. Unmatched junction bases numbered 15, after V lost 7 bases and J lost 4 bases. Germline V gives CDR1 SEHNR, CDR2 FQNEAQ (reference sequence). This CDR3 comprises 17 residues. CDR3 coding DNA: TGTGCCAGCAACATTGGTGCAGGGGGCGCGGGAAATCAGCCCCAGCATTTT. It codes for CASNIGAGGAGNQPQHF.

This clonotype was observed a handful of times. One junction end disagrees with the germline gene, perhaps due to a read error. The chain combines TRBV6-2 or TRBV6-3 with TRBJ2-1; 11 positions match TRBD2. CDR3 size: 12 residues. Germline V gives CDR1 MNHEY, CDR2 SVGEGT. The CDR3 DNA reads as TGTGCCAGCAGTGTGAGGGGACTAGCGGTGATCTTC. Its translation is CASSVRGLAVIF.